This TCR beta chain was recorded in a study of blood T cells in healthy people across ages. Study findings and constraints: The lack of PBMC sorting stopped any conclusive naive versus antigen-experienced comparison.

A J-beta primer mix and a sample-barcoded 5' primer were used in a second PCR of about 7 to 12 cycles. TCRdb called the 5' RACE reads again in MiXCR, with one record for every CDR3 protein. The sample records 1.5 million to 2 million distinct CDR3 sequences, around half being singletons. CDR3 length: 15 residues. Germline assignment: CDR1 MNHNY and CDR2 SVGAGI (reference sequence). V shed 7 bases and J 2 bases; nucleotides not matched to a gene: 9. As regards this clonotype: The antigen remains unidentified.

The genes are TRBV6-6 and TRBJ2-7, with 9 bases matching TRBD2. Sequencing was done on a sample of blood. The source of this sequence is a woman in her 40s in good health. In DNA, the CDR3 is TGTGCCAGCACCCCCTCACTAGCGGGTACCTACGAGCAGTACTTC. It is translated as CASTPSLAGTYEQYF.